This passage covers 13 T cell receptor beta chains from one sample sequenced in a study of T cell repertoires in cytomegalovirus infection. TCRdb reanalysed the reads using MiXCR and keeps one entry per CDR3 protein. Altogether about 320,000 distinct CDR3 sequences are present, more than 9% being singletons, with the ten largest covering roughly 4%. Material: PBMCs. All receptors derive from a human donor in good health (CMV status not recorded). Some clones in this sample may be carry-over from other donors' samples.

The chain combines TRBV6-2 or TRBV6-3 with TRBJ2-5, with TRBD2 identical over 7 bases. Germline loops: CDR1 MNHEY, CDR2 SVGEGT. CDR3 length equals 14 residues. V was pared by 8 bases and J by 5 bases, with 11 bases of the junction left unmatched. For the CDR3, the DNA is TGTGCCAGCTGCGGGAGATCGCGGGAGGAGACCCAGTACTTC. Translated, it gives CASCGRSREETQYF.

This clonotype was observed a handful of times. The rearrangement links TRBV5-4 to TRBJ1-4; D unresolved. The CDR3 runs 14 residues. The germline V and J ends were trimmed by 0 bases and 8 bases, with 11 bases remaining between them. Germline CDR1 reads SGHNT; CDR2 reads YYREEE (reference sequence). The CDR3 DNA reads TGTGCCAGCAGCTTGGGGACGTTGGGCGAAAAACTGTTTTTT. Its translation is CASSLGTLGEKLFF.

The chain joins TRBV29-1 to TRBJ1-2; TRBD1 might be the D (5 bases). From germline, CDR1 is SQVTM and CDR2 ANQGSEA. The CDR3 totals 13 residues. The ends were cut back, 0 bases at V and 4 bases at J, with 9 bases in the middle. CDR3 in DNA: TGCAGCGTTGAAGATGCGACAGCCTATGGCTACACCTTC. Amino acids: CSVEDATAYGYTF.

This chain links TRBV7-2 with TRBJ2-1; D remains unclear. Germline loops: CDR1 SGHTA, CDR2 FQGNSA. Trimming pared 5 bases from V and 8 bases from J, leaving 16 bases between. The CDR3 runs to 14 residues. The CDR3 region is CASSQRWKNDEQFF. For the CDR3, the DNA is TGTGCCAGCAGCCAAAGGTGGAAAAACGATGAGCAGTTCTTC.

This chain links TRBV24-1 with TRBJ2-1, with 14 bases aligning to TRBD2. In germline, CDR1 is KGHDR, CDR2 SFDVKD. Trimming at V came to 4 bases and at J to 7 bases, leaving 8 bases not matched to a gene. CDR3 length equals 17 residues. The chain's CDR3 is CATSDSAGTSGRNEQFF. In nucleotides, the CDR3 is TGTGCCACCAGTGACTCTGCCGGGACTAGCGGGAGAAATGAGCAGTTCTTC.

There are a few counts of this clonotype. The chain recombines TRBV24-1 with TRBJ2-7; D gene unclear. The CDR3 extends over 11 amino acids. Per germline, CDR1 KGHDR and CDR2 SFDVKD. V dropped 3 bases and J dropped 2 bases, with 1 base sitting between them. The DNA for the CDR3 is TGTGCCACCAGTGATACCTACGAGCAGTACTTC. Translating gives CATSDTYEQYF.

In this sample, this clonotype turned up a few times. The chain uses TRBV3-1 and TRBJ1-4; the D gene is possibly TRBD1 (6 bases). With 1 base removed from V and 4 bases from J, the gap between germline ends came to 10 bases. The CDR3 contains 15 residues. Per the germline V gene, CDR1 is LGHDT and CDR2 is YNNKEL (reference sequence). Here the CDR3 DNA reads TGTGCCAGCAGCCAAGTAGAAGGGGGTAATGAAAAACTGTTTTTT. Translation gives CASSQVEGGNEKLFF.

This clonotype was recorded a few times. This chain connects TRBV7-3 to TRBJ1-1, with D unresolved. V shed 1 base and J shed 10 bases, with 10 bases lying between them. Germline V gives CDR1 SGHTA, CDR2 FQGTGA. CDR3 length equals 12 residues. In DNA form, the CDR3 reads TGTGCCAGCAGCTTAAGGTTCCGAGGAGCTTTCTTT. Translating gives CASSLRFRGAFF.

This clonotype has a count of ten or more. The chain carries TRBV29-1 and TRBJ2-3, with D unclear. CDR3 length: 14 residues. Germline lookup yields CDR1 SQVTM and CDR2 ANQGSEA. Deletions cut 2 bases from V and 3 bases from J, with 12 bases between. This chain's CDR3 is CSVEKSVGTDTQYF. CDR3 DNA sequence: TGCAGCGTTGAAAAATCGGTGGGGACAGATACGCAGTATTTT.

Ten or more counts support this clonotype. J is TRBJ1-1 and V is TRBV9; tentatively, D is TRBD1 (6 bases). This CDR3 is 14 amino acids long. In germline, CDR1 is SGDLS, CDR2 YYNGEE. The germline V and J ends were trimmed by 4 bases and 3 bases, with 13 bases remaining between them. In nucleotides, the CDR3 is TGTGCCAGCAGCCCAGTGGAGGGGGACACTGAAGCTTTCTTT. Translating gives CASSPVEGDTEAFF.

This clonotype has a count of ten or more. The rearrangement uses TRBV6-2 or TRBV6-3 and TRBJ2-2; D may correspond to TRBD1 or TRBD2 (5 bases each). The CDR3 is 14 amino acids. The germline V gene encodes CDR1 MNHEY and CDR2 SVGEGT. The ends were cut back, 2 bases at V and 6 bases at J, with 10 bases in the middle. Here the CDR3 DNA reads TGTGCCAGCAGTTACCTTCGGGACCCCGGGGAGCTGTTTTTT. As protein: CASSYLRDPGELFF.

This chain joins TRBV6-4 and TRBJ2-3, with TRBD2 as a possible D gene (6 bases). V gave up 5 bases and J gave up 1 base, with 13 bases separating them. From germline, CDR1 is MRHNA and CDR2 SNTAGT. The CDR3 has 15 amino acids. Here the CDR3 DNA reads TGTGCCAGCAGTCGGGAGAAGCTGGGCACAGATACGCAGTATTTT. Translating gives CASSREKLGTDTQYF.

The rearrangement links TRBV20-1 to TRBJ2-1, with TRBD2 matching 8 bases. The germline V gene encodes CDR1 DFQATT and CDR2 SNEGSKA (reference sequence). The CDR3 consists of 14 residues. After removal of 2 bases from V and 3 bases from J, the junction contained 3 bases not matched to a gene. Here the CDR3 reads CSARKLAVYNEQFF. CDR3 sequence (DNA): TGCAGTGCTAGAAAACTAGCGGTCTACAATGAGCAGTTCTTC.